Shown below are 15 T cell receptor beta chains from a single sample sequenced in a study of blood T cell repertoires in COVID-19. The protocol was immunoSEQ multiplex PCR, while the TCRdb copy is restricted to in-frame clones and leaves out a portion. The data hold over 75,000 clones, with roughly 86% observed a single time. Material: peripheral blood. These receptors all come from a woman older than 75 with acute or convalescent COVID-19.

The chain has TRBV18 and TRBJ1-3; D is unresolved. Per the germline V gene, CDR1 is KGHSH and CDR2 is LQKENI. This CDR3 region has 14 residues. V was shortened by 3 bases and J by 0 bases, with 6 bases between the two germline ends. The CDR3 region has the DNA TGTGCCAGCTCACCCCGGGACTCTGGAAACACCATATATTTT. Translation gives CASSPRDSGNTIYF.

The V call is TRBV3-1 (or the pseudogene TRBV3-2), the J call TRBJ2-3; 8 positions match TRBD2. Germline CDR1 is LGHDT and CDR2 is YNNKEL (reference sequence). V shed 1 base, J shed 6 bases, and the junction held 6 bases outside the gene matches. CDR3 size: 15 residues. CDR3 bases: TGTGCCAGCAGCCAAGTTCCAGCGGGAGTGGATACGCAGTATTTT. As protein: CASSQVPAGVDTQYF.

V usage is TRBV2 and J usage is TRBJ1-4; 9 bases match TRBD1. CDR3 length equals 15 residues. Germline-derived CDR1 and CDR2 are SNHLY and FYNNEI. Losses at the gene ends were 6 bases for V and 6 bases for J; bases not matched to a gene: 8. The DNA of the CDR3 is TGTGCCAGCAGCCGAACGGGACAGGGATATGAAAAACTGTTTTTT. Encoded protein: CASSRTGQGYEKLFF.

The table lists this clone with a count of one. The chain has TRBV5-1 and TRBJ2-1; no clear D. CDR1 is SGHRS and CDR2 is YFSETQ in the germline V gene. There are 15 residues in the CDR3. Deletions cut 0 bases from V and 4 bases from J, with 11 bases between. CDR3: CASSLGSPLYNEQFF. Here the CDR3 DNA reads TGCGCCAGCAGCTTGGGGAGCCCGCTTTACAATGAGCAGTTCTTC.

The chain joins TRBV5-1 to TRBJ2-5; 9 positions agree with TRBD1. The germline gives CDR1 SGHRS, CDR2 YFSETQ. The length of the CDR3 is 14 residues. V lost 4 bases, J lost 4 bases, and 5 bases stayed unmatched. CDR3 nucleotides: TGCGCCAGCAGCCTTACAGGGGGCGGAGAGACCCAGTACTTC. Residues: CASSLTGGGETQYF.

The CDR3 DNA is TGCGCCAGCAGCCTTAATGCGGCGGGAAGCACAGATACGCAGTATTTT. This sequence encodes CASSLNAAGSTDTQYF. The chain employs TRBV4-1 and TRBJ2-3; maybe TRBD2 (6 bases). The CDR3 has 16 residues. Looked up from germline, CDR1 is MGHRA and CDR2 is YSYEKL. Trimming removed 4 bases from V and 0 bases from J, with 14 bases in between.

The CDR3 bases are TGTGCCAGCTCACCGGGGCTTTCCAATGAGCAGTTCTTC. It translates to CASSPGLSNEQFF. V usage is TRBV18 and J usage is TRBJ2-1; tentatively, D is TRBD1 (5 bases). Trimming stripped 3 bases from V and 6 bases from J, with 9 bases between. In germline, CDR1 is KGHSH, CDR2 LQKENI. This CDR3 comprises 13 residues.

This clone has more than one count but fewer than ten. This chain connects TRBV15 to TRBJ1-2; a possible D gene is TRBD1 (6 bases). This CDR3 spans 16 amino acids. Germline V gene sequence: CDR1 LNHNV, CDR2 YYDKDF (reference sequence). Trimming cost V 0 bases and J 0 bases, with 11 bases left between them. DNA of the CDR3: TGTGCCACCAGCAGAGACTTGGACAGACCTAACTATGGCTACACCTTC. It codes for CATSRDLDRPNYGYTF.

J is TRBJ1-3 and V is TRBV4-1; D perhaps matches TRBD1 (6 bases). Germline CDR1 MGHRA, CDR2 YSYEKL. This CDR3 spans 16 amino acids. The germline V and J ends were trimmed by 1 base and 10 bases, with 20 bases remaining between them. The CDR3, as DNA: TGCGCCAGCAGCCAAGGGGACGGGGGGCATTATGCGACCATATATTTT. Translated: CASSQGDGGHYATIYF.

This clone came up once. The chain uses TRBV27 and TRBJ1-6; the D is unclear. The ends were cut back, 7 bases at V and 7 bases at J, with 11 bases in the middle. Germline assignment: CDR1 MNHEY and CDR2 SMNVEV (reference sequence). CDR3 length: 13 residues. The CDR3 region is CASTQSGNSPLHF. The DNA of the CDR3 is TGTGCCAGCACCCAAAGCGGGAATTCACCCCTCCACTTT.

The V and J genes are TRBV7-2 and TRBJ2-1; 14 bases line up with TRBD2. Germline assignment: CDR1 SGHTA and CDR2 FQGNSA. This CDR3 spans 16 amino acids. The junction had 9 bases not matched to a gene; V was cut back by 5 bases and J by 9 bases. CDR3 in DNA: TGTGCCAGCAGCCCGGGACTAGCGGGAGAATTTGGTGAGCAGTTCTTC. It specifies CASSPGLAGEFGEQFF.

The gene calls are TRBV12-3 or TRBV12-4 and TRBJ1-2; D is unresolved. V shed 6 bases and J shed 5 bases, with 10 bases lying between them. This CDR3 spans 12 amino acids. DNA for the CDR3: TGTGCCAGCAGCCAGGTTTCTTATGGCTACACCTTC. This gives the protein CASSQVSYGYTF.

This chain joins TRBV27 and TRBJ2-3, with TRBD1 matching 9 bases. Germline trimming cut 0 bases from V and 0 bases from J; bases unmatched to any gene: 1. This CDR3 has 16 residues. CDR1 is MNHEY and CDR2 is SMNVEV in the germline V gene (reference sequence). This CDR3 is CASSLSDRGSTDTQYF. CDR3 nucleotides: TGTGCCAGCAGTTTATCGGACAGGGGCAGCACAGATACGCAGTATTTT.

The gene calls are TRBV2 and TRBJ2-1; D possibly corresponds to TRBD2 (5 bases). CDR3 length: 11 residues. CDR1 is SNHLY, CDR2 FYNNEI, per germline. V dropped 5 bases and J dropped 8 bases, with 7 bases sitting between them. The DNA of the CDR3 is TGTGCCAGCAGTACTAGAGATGAGCAGTTCTTC. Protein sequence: CASSTRDEQFF.

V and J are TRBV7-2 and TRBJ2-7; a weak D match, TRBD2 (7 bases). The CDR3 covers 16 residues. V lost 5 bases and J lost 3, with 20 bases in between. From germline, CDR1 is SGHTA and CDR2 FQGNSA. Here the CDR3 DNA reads TGTGCCAGCAGCCGGATAGGGGGGGGGATCTACTACGAGCAGTACTTC. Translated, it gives CASSRIGGGIYYEQYF.